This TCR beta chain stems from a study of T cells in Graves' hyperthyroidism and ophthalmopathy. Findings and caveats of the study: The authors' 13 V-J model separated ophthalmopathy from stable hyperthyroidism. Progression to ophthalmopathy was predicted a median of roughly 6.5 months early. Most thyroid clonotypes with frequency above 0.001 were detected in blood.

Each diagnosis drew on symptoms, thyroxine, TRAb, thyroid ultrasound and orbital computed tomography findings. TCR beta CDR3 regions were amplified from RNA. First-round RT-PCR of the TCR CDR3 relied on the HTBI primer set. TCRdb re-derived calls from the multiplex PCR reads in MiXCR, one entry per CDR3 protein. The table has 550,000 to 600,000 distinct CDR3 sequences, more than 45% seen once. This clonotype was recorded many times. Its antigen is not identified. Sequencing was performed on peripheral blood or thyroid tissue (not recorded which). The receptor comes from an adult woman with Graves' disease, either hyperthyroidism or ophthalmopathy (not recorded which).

DNA of the CDR3: TGTGCCAGCAGTTACTCCCAGGCCCCCTCCTACGAGCAGTACTTC. Translation: CASSYSQAPSYEQYF. The chain couples TRBV6-5 to TRBJ2-7; D is unresolved. From germline, CDR1 is MNHEY and CDR2 SVGAGI. The CDR3 loop spans 15 amino acids. V was cut by 0 bases and J by 0 bases, with 9 bases left in between.